The 32 T cell receptor beta chains presented below share a single source sample, sequenced in a study of vaccination and CD4 T cells after COVID-19 (dated by TCRdb to between 2021 and 2024). These receptors lack a known antigen. Libraries were built with PCR. For sequencing, an Illumina iSeq 100 was employed. DNA from cultured CD4+ T cells underwent TCR sequencing with the Oncomine TCR Beta short-read assay at the Johns Hopkins FTIC core. TCRdb's own reprocessing of the public reads used fastp at Q25 and MiXCR and kept productive beta chains. When rows share a CDR3 protein, they turn into one entry using the most common DNA and genes. In this sample the table shows some 5,000 distinct CDR3 sequences, roughly three fifths of which occur a single time. The biggest ten clones account for less than 35% of the sample. The treatment or condition label, as the study defines it: approximately 11-day PBMC culture with coronavirus spike peptide pools or control peptides (ViraFEST assay). CD4+ T cells from unexposed donors were collected before the COVID-19 pandemic (2011-2018).

Source material: CD4+ T cells from blood, cultured in vitro. The receptors were gathered from a human donor in good health.

This clonotype was detected a few times. The chain couples TRBV29-1 to TRBJ1-2; D gene ambiguous. The CDR3 covers 11 residues. Trimming stripped 4 bases from V and 7 bases from J, with 10 bases between. Germline V CDR1 and CDR2: SQVTM, ANQGSEA. The CDR3 bases are TGCAGCGTTGGCGGGGATCCTGGCTACACCTTC. Translated, it gives CSVGGDPGYTF.

This clonotype has only a few counts. V and J are TRBV6-5 and TRBJ1-2, with 8 bases that match TRBD1. The ends lost 0 bases at V and 4 bases at J; junction bases unmatched: 1. The CDR3 extends over 14 amino acids. Germline lookup yields CDR1 MNHEY and CDR2 SVGAGI. CDR3 in DNA: TGTGCCAGCAGTTACTCCCAGGGGGCCTATGGCTACACCTTC. Translating gives CASSYSQGAYGYTF.

This rearrangement joins TRBV27 to TRBJ1-2; no clear D gene. With 1 base removed from V and 3 bases from J, the gap between germline ends came to 9 bases. This CDR3 is built from 14 residues. The germline V gene encodes CDR1 MNHEY and CDR2 SMNVEV (reference sequence). CDR3 protein: CASSLFPGYYGYTF. Here the CDR3 DNA reads TGTGCCAGCAGTTTATTTCCGGGCTACTATGGCTACACCTTC.

This clonotype appeared a few times. The chain joins TRBV6-4 to TRBJ1-5; no clear D. This CDR3 spans 14 amino acids. Trimming took off 5 bases at V and 5 bases at J, with 13 bases between the two ends. Germline CDR1 is MRHNA and CDR2 is SNTAGT. The CDR3 loop reads CASSTTAYDQPQHF. CDR3 nucleotides: TGTGCCAGCAGTACCACAGCGTACGATCAGCCCCAGCATTTT.

The chain joins TRBV6-5 to TRBJ1-6; 7 bases line up with TRBD1. The junction had 8 bases not matched to a gene; V was cut back by 2 bases and J by 4 bases. The CDR3 runs 17 residues. Germline lookup yields CDR1 MNHEY and CDR2 SVGAGI. CDR3: CASSYAQTGAYNSPLHF. The CDR3 DNA is TGTGCCAGCAGTTACGCCCAAACAGGGGCGTATAATTCACCCCTCCACTTT.

The chain uses TRBV9 and TRBJ2-5; 10 nucleotides align to TRBD2. This CDR3 comprises 19 residues. From germline, CDR1 is SGDLS and CDR2 YYNGEE. The V gene end was trimmed by 0 bases and the J gene end by 0 bases; junction bases not matched to a gene: 11. The CDR3 bases are TGTGCCAGCAGCGTAGCGGGTCTAGCGGGGGCCACGTACCAAGAGACCCAGTACTTC. This gives the protein CASSVAGLAGATYQETQYF.

V and J are TRBV7-9 and TRBJ2-5; 8 bases are shared with TRBD2. CDR1 is SEHNR, CDR2 FQNEAQ, per germline (reference sequence). This CDR3 comprises 14 residues. The V gene end was trimmed by 5 bases and the J gene end by 4 bases; junction bases not matched to a gene: 6. The CDR3 reads CASSPRLARETQYF. DNA of the CDR3: TGTGCCAGCAGCCCGAGACTAGCGCGAGAGACCCAGTACTTC.

This clonotype was detected once. The J gene is TRBJ2-6, the V gene TRBV2; tentative D call: TRBD1 (7 bases). This CDR3 has 16 amino acids. Trimming shortened V by 10 bases and J by 0 bases, and 16 bases separated the two germline ends. Looked up from germline, CDR1 is SNHLY and CDR2 is FYNNEI. As DNA, the CDR3 is TGTGCCAATGCGAAGCAGGGGGGCTCTGGGGCCAACGTCCTGACTTTC. It yields the protein CANAKQGGSGANVLTF.

The chain links TRBV27 to TRBJ1-5; 7 bases align to TRBD1. V trimming: 5 bases; J trimming: 5 bases; junction bases outside the gene matches: 9. This CDR3 is built from 15 residues. Germline loops: CDR1 MNHEY, CDR2 SMNVEV (reference sequence). This CDR3 reads CASSSAGTVDQPQHF. CDR3 bases: TGTGCCAGCAGTAGCGCCGGGACAGTGGATCAGCCCCAGCATTTT.

This clonotype was recorded a few times. The chain uses TRBV27 and TRBJ2-5; D is undetermined. CDR1 and CDR2 (germline): MNHEY, SMNVEV (reference sequence). The CDR3 extends over 15 amino acids. Trimming removed 5 bases at V and 3 bases at J, with 16 bases between. For the CDR3, the DNA is TGTGCCAGCAGTCTCGTAGGAAGGAAGGAAGAGACCCAGTACTTC. Its protein product is CASSLVGRKEETQYF.

The CDR3 reads CAISWGANTEAFF. Written as DNA, the CDR3 is TGTGCCATCAGCTGGGGGGCGAACACTGAAGCTTTCTTT. The V gene is TRBV10-3, the J gene TRBJ1-1; TRBD1 is a possible D gene (6 bases). Trimming shortened V by 6 bases and J by 1 base, and 9 bases separated the two germline ends. CDR1 and CDR2 (germline): ENHRY, SYGVKD. This CDR3 has 13 amino acids.

The chain combines TRBV20-1 with TRBJ2-3; TRBD2 matches 12 bases. Looked up from germline, CDR1 is DFQATT and CDR2 is SNEGSKA (reference sequence). Unmatched junction bases numbered 10, after V lost 3 bases and J lost 0 bases. The CDR3 extends over 18 amino acids. Here the CDR3 DNA reads TGCAGTGCTAGCAGTAGTCTAGCGGGGGGGACTAGCACAGATACGCAGTATTTT. It codes for CSASSSLAGGTSTDTQYF.

By sample fraction, this clonotype is large. The genes are TRBV19 and TRBJ1-3; D might be TRBD1 (5 bases). Germline V CDR1 and CDR2: LNHDA, SQIVND (reference sequence). Trimming took 7 bases from V and 4 from J, leaving 11 bases between them. This CDR3 has 13 amino acids. The CDR3 DNA is TGTGCCAGTACCACGTACAGGGGAAACACCATATATTTT. Translated: CASTTYRGNTIYF. Full variable domain (missing parts from reference TRBV19 and TRBJ1-3): DGGITQSPKYLFRKEGQNVTLSCEQNLNHDAMYWYRQDPGQGLRLIYYSQIVNDFQKGDIAEGYSVSREKKESFPLTVTSAQKNPTAFYLCASTTYRGNTIYFGEGSWLTVV.

V is TRBV7-9 and J is TRBJ1-2; 8 nucleotides match TRBD1. With V trimmed by 5 bases and J by 3 bases, 8 bases remained unmatched. CDR3 length equals 15 residues. Germline V gene sequence: CDR1 SEHNR, CDR2 FQNEAQ (reference sequence). CDR3: CASSPRTGTDYGYTF. For the CDR3, the DNA is TGTGCCAGCAGCCCTCGGACAGGGACGGACTATGGCTACACCTTC. The full variable domain, in which reference TRBV7-9 and TRBJ1-2 provide the parts outside the CDR3, is DTGVSQNPRHKITKRGQNVTFRCDPISEHNRLYWYRQTLGQGPEFLTYFQNEAQLEKSRLLSDRFSAERPKGSFSTLEIQRTEQGDSAMYLCASSPRTGTDYGYTFGSGTRLTVV.

This clonotype came up a few times. The V call is TRBV7-9, the J call TRBJ2-2; TRBD2 agrees at 12 bases. CDR1 is SEHNR and CDR2 is FQNEAQ in the germline V gene (reference sequence). The CDR3 covers 20 residues. Unmatched junction bases numbered 13, after V lost 5 bases and J lost 0 bases. The CDR3 spells CASSTRLAGVGGTNTGELFF. The CDR3 DNA reads TGTGCCAGCAGCACCCGACTAGCGGGAGTCGGGGGAACGAACACCGGGGAGCTGTTTTTT.

This clonotype was counted a few times. V usage is TRBV18 and J usage is TRBJ2-5, with 12 positions matching TRBD2. The CDR3 loop spans 17 amino acids. CDR1 and CDR2 (germline): KGHSH, LQKENI. J lost 2 bases, V lost 5 bases, and 9 bases had no gene match. The CDR3 bases are TGTGCCAGCTCAGGTGGACTAGCGGGGAGGGGTCAAGAGACCCAGTACTTC. Amino acid sequence: CASSGGLAGRGQETQYF.

The chain joins TRBV10-3 to TRBJ1-1; tentatively, D is TRBD1 (6 bases). Trimming took off 10 bases at V and 4 bases at J, with 10 bases between the two ends. There are 11 residues in the CDR3. Per the germline V gene, CDR1 is ENHRY and CDR2 is SYGVKD. CDR3 coding DNA: TGTGCCACTTCAGGGGCCACTGAAGCTTTCTTT. Encoded protein: CATSGATEAFF.

V is TRBV5-4 and J is TRBJ1-1; D is unresolved. This CDR3 contains 14 residues. In germline, CDR1 is SGHNT, CDR2 YYREEE (reference sequence). V was shortened by 0 bases and J by 7 bases, with 13 bases between the two germline ends. This chain's CDR3 is CASSLDIGPGEAFF. The CDR3 bases are TGTGCCAGCAGCTTGGACATAGGCCCCGGTGAAGCTTTCTTT.

The chain has TRBV4-1 and TRBJ1-5; perhaps TRBD1 as D (5 bases). Deletions cut 2 bases from V and 2 bases from J, with 16 bases between. The CDR3 has 17 residues. Germline CDR1 is MGHRA and CDR2 is YSYEKL. The CDR3 sequence: CASSQTLVRGRNQPQHF. The DNA for the CDR3 is TGCGCCAGCAGCCAAACCCTAGTGAGGGGCCGCAATCAGCCCCAGCATTTT.

J is TRBJ1-2 and V is TRBV7-9; 7 bases are a match to TRBD1. The germline gives CDR1 SEHNR, CDR2 FQNEAQ (reference sequence). V was clipped by 5 bases and J by 6 bases; unmatched bases: 12. The length of the CDR3 is 15 residues. This CDR3 is CASSPTTGSGDGYTF. The CDR3 DNA follows: TGTGCCAGCAGCCCAACGACAGGGTCGGGCGATGGCTACACCTTC.

This clonotype was counted between two and nine times. J is TRBJ1-5 and V is TRBV21-1; TRBD1 reflects the table's D call only, with no check against the DNA. TRBV21-1 is a documented pseudogene. The CDR3 runs to 16 residues. CDR3 residues: CASSKETGGRNQPQHF. Here the CDR3 DNA reads TGTGCCAGCAGCAAAGAGACAGGGGGCCGCAATCAGCCCCAGCATTTT.

The gene calls are TRBV7-6 and TRBJ2-7; tentative D call: TRBD1 (6 bases). CDR3 length: 14 residues. The V gene lost 0 bases and the J gene lost 1 base, with 7 bases spanning the gap. The germline CDR1 and CDR2 sequences are SGHVS and FNYEAQ. This chain's CDR3 is CASSLAGQSYEQYF. CDR3 nucleotides: TGTGCCAGCAGCTTAGCCGGACAGTCCTACGAGCAGTACTTC.

J is TRBJ2-3 and V is TRBV20-1, with 13 bases fitting TRBD2. J lost 0 bases, V lost 1 base, and 16 bases had no gene match. Germline lookup yields CDR1 DFQATT and CDR2 SNEGSKA (reference sequence). The CDR3 consists of 21 residues. Written as DNA, the CDR3 is TGCAGTGCTAGAGGAGCCCACTCGACTAGCGGGGGGCGCCAGAGCACAGATACGCAGTATTTT. Translated: CSARGAHSTSGGRQSTDTQYF.

The rearrangement links TRBV12-3 or TRBV12-4 to TRBJ2-3; D is undetermined. Trimming pared 3 bases from V and 3 bases from J, leaving 16 bases between. This CDR3 is 16 amino acids long. The CDR3 nucleotides are TGTGCCAGCAGTTTTATCCGGGCAGCCGAGACAGATACGCAGTATTTT. This codes for CASSFIRAAETDTQYF.

This chain links TRBV6-5 with TRBJ1-1; D perhaps matches TRBD1 (6 bases). The CDR3 spans 15 residues. Germline CDR1 and CDR2: MNHEY and SVGAGI. V was clipped by 2 bases and J by 2 bases, with 12 bases between them. The CDR3: CASSYVWGRNTEAFF. The CDR3 DNA reads TGTGCCAGCAGTTACGTCTGGGGGCGTAACACTGAAGCTTTCTTT.

The chain links TRBV19 to TRBJ1-4; D is perhaps TRBD1 (6 bases). Germline CDR1 and CDR2: LNHDA and SQIVND (reference sequence). The CDR3 consists of 14 residues. V lost 4 bases and J lost 8, with 14 bases in between. CDR3 residues: CASSNSGVREKLFF. The CDR3 DNA sequence: TGTGCCAGTAGTAATTCAGGGGTTAGGGAAAAACTGTTTTTT.

This sequence joins TRBV20-1 and TRBJ2-7; 7 nucleotides match TRBD2. CDR3 size: 14 residues. V shed 3 bases and J 4 bases; nucleotides not matched to a gene: 9. Germline lookup yields CDR1 DFQATT and CDR2 SNEGSKA (reference sequence). The CDR3 reads CSARAPRGVYEQYF. The CDR3 DNA reads as TGCAGTGCTAGGGCCCCCCGGGGGGTTTACGAGCAGTACTTC.

This sequence joins TRBV20-1 and TRBJ1-5; D gene uncertain. The CDR3 length is 13 residues. Trimming removed 3 bases from V and 5 bases from J, with 11 bases in between. Germline loops: CDR1 DFQATT, CDR2 SNEGSKA (reference sequence). The DNA of the CDR3 is TGCAGTGCTAGCCCAGAACTGGATCAGCCCCAGCATTTT. Encoded protein: CSASPELDQPQHF.

The rearrangement uses TRBV6-2 or TRBV6-3 and TRBJ2-1; TRBD2 matches at 12 bases. The ends lost 6 bases at V and 7 bases at J; junction bases unmatched: 7. CDR1 MNHEY and CDR2 SVGEGT come from the germline V gene. This CDR3 region has 15 residues. CDR3 in amino acids: CASSSSGGAGNEQFF. The CDR3 region has the DNA TGTGCCAGCAGCTCTAGCGGGGGGGCGGGGAATGAGCAGTTCTTC.

The CDR3 nucleotides are TGTGCCAGCAGCTTAGGGCCTAGCGGCAGCACAGATACGCAGTATTTT. Its protein product is CASSLGPSGSTDTQYF. J is TRBJ2-3 and V is TRBV7-9; TRBD2 aligns across 7 bases. In germline, CDR1 is SEHNR, CDR2 FQNEAQ (reference sequence). J lost 0 bases, V lost 1 base, and 4 bases had no gene match. The CDR3 is 16 amino acids.

This clonotype was seen a few times. The rearrangement links TRBV4-2 to TRBJ1-2; D ambiguous. The germline V and J ends were trimmed by 0 bases and 4 bases, with 9 bases remaining between them. Germline V gene sequence: CDR1 LGHNA, CDR2 YNFKEQ. The CDR3 is 14 residues long. This chain's CDR3 is CASSQDINSYGYTF. CDR3 coding DNA: TGTGCCAGCAGCCAAGACATCAACTCCTATGGCTACACCTTC.

This chain connects TRBV14 to TRBJ2-7; D assignment may be TRBD1 or TRBD2 (5 bases each). Trimming cost V 3 bases and J 12 bases, with 15 bases left between them. Germline V gives CDR1 SGHDN, CDR2 FVKESK. This CDR3 is 12 amino acids long. The DNA for the CDR3 is TGTGCCAGCAGCCATATAACAGGAGGAGGGTACTTC. It is translated as CASSHITGGGYF. Looking up the rest from reference TRBV14 and TRBJ2-7 gives the full variable domain: EAGVTQFPSHSVIEKGQTVTLRCDPISGHDNLYWYRRVMGKEIKFLLHFVKESKQDESGMPNNRFLAERTGGTYSTLKVQPAELEDSGVYFCASSHITGGGYFGPGTRLTVT.